This T cell receptor (beta chain) was obtained from a study of T-cell reconstitution after alpha-beta-depleted transplantation in children. The table lists this clonotype with a few counts. Antigen: not known. The study's findings and limits: By one year post-transplant, T-cell counts and diversity largely arose from T cells that were newly produced. Reports say that about two months after transplant, the alpha-beta T cells came out of several hundred graft clones that had expanded. There were some patients whose high TCRbeta diversity at day 60 came from surviving recipient T cells and thymic progenitors.

Unique molecular identifiers were built into the TCRbeta library. MiXCR, run by TCRdb on the PCR reads, gives a single entry per CDR3 protein. The sample carries roughly 490,000 distinct CDR3 sequences, roughly an eighth recorded once. The germline CDR1 and CDR2 sequences are SQVTM and ANQGSEA. The CDR3 runs 15 residues. Deletions cut 3 bases from V and 7 bases from J, with 19 bases between. This receptor was obtained from a female patient between 2 and 15 years old who had a stem cell transplant for aplastic anemia, so the T cells may come from the graft donor. The chain employs TRBV29-1 and TRBJ2-1; D gene unclear. Sample: PBMCs, mostly from graft donor cells, taken 180 days after TCRalphabeta/CD19-depleted stem cell transplant. The CDR3 is CSVEGLIFSENEQFF. As DNA, the CDR3 is TGCAGCGTTGAGGGATTGATCTTCTCTGAGAATGAGCAGTTCTTC.